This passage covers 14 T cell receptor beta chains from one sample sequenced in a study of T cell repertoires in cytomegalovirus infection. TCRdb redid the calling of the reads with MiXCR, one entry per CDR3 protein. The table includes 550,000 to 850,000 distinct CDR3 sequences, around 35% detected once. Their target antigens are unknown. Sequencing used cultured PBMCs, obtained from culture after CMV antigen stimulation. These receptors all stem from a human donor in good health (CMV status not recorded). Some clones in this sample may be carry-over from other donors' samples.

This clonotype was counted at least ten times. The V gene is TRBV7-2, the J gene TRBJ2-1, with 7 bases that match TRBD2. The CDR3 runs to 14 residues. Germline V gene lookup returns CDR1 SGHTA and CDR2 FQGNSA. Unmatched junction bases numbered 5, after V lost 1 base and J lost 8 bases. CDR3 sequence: CASSLVQRGYEQFF. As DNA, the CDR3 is TGTGCCAGCAGCTTAGTCCAGCGGGGATATGAGCAGTTCTTC.

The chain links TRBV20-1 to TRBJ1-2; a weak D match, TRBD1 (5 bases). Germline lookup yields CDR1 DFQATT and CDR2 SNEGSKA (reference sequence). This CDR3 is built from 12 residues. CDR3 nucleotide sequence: TGCAGGGCAGTGGGGGGTTTCTATGGCTACACCTTC. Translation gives CRAVGGFYGYTF.

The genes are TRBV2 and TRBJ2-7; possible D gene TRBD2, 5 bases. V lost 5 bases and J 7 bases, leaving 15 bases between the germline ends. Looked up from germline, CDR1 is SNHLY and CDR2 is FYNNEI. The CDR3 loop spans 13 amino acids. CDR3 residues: CASSMPAGREQYF. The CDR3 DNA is TGTGCCAGCAGTATGCCGGCGGGCCGAGAGCAGTACTTC.

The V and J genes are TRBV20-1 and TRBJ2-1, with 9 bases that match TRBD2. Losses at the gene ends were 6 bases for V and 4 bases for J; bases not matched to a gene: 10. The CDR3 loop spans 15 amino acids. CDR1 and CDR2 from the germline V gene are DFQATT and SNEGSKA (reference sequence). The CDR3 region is CSASMREGKYNEQFF. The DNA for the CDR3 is TGCAGTGCATCAATGCGGGAGGGAAAGTACAATGAGCAGTTCTTC.

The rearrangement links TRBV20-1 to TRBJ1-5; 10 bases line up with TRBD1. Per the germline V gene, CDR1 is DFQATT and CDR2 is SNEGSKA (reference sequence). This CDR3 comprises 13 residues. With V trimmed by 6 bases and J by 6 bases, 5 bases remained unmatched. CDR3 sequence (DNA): TGCAGTGCGACTGGACAGGGGGGTCAGCCCCAGCATTTT. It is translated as CSATGQGGQPQHF.

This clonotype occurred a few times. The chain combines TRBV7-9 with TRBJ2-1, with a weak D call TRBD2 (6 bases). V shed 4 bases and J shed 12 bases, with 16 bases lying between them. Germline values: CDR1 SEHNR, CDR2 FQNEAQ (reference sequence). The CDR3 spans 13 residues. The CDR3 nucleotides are TGTGCCAGCAGCTCGGGAGCCCCCCTCAGGCAGTTCTTC. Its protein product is CASSSGAPLRQFF.

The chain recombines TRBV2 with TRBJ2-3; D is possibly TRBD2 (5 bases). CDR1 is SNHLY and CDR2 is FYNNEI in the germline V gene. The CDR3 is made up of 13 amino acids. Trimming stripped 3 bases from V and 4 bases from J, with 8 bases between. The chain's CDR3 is CASSEGSPDTQYF. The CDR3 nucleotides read TGTGCCAGCAGTGAGGGGAGCCCAGATACGCAGTATTTT.

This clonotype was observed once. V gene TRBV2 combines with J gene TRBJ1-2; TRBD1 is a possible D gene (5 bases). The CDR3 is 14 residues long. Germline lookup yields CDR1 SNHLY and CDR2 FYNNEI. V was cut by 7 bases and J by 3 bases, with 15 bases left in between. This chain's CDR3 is CASTLDRDYYGYTF. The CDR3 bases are TGTGCCAGCACCCTGGATAGGGACTACTATGGCTACACCTTC. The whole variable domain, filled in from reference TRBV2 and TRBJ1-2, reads EPEVTQTPSHQVTQMGQEVILRCVPISNHLYFYWYRQILGQKVEFLVSFYNNEISEKSEIFDDQFSVERPDGSNFTLKIRSTKLEDSAMYFCASTLDRDYYGYTFGSGTRLTVV.

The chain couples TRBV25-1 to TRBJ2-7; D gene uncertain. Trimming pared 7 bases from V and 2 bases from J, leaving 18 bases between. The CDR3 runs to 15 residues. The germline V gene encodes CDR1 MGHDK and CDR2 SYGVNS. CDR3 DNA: TGTGCCAGCATAGAAATGAATGTTAATCCCTACGAGCAGTACTTC. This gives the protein CASIEMNVNPYEQYF.

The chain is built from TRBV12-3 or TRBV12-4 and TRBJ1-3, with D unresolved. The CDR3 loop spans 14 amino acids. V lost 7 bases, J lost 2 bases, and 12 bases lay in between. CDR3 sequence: CASTPWGTGNTIYF. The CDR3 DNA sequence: TGTGCCAGCACCCCCTGGGGTACTGGAAACACCATATATTTT.

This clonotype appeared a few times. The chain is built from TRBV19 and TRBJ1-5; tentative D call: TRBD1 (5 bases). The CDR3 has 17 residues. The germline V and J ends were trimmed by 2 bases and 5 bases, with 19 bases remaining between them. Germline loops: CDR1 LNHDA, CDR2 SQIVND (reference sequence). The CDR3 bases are TGTGCCAGTAGTATACCCAGGGTAGGTGTGCAAGATCAGCCCCAGCATTTT. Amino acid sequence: CASSIPRVGVQDQPQHF.

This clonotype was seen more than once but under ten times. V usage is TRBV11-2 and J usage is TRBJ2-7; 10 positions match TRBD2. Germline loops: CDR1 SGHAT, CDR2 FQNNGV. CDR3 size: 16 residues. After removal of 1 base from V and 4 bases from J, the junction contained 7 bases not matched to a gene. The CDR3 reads CASSLVDILAGYEQYF. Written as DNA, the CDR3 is TGTGCCAGCAGCTTAGTAGACATACTAGCGGGGTACGAGCAGTACTTC. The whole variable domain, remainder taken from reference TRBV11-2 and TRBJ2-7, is EAGVAQSPRYKIIEKRQSVAFWCNPISGHATLYWYQQILGQGPKLLIQFQNNGVVDDSQLPKDRFSAERLKGVDSTLKIQPAKLEDSAVYLCASSLVDILAGYEQYFGPGTRLTVT.

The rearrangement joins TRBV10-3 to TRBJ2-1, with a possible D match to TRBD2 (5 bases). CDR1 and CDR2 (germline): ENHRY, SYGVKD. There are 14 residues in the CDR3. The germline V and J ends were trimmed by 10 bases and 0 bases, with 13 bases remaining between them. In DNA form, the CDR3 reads TGTGCCACCGCCTCGGGAAGCTCCTACAATGAGCAGTTCTTC. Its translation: CATASGSSYNEQFF.

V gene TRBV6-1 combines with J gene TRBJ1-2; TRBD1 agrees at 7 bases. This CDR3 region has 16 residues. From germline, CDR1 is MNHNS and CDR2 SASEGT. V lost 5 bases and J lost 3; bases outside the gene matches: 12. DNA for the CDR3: TGTGCCAGCAGTTTAGAGAGGGGGCGAGATGACTATGGCTACACCTTC. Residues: CASSLERGRDDYGYTF.